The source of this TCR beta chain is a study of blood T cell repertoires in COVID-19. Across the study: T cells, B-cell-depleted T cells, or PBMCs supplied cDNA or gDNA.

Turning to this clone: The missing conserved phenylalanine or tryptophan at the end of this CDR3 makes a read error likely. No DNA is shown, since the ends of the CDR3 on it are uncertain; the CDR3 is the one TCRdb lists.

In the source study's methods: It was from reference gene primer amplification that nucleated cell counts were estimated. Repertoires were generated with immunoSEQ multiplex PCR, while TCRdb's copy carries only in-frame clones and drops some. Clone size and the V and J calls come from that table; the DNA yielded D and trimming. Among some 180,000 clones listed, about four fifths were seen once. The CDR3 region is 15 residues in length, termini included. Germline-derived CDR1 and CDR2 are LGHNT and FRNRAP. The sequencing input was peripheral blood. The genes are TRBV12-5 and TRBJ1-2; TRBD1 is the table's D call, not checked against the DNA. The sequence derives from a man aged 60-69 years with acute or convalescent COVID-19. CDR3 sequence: CASGSKPGKDLWLHL.